This TCR beta chain was sequenced for a study of cytomegalovirus exposure and HLA in healthy donors. Study conclusions and caveats: Presence/absence analyses assumed roughly uniform sequencing depth across donors, which may not hold. V- and J-gene trimming of TCR beta was linked (in a later analysis) to a missense DCLRE1C variant. In a later analysis, a genetic analysis reported fewer productive-TCR N-insertions in an Asian-associated ancestry cluster than the cohort average. Data from an earlier analysis indicated that most TCR beta V segments were productive either about 87% or about 30% of the time.

V dropped 3 bases and J dropped 9 bases, with 18 bases sitting between them. This CDR3 has 16 amino acids. Germline values: CDR1 KGHSH, CDR2 LQKENI. About this clone: The antigen is undetermined.

PCR involved 60 Vbeta and 13 Jbeta primers. The method was immunoSEQ multiplex PCR; TCRdb's version includes in-frame clones alone and lacks a portion of them. The top ten hold 6.2% of the sample, which has about 110,000 clones, roughly 80% seen once. The genes are TRBV18 and TRBJ1-6, with a possible D match to TRBD1 (6 bases). This TCR was recovered from a man aged 25-45 years in good health and CMV-seropositive. Sequencing was performed on PBMCs. CDR3 DNA sequence: TGTGCCAGCTCACCCGGGCCACAGGGTGTGAGTTCACCCCTCCACTTT. As protein: CASSPGPQGVSSPLHF.